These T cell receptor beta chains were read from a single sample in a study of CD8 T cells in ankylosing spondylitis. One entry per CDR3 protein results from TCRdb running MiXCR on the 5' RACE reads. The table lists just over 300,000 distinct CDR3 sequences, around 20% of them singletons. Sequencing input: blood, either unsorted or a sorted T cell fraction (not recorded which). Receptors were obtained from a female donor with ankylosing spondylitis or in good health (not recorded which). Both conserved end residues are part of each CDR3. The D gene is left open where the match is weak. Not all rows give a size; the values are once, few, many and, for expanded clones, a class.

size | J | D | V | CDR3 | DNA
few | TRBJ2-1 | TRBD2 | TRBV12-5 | CASGLPLAGQQFF | TGTGCTAGTGGTTTGCCACTAGCGGGGCAGCAGTTCTTC
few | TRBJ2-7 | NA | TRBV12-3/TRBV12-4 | CASSLTRDTVEQYF | TGTGCCAGCAGTTTAACCAGGGACACGGTCGAGCAGTACTTC
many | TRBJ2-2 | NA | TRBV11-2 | CASSFGQNTGELFF | TGTGCCAGCAGCTTTGGACAGAACACCGGGGAGCTGTTTTTT
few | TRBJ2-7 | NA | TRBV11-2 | CASSPPLKGHEQYF | TGTGCCAGCAGCCCCCCGTTGAAGGGCCACGAGCAGTACTTC
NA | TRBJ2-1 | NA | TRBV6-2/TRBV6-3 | CASSSATVPSYNEQFF | TGTGCCAGCAGTTCCGCGACAGTCCCTTCCTACAATGAGCAGTTCTTC
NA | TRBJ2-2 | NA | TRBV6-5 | CASTEYTGELFF | TGTGCCAGCACTGAATACACCGGGGAGCTGTTTTTT
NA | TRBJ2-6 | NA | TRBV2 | CASSGEAGANVLTF | TGTGCCAGCAGTGGTGAGGCTGGGGCCAACGTCCTGACTTTC
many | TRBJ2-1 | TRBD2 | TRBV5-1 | CASSSGLAGVNEQFF | TGTGCCAGCAGCTCGGGACTAGCGGGAGTCAATGAGCAGTTCTTC
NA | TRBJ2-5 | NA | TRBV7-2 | CASSRGVTGETQYF | TGTGCCAGCAGCCGTGGTGTCACGGGAGAGACCCAGTACTTC
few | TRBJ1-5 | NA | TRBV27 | CASSPSRQGLNQPQHF | TGTGCCAGCAGTCCCTCCCGGCAGGGCCTCAATCAGCCCCAGCATTTT
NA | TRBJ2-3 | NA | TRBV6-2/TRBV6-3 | CASSRGLDTQYF | TGTGCCAGCTCCCGGGGGCTAGATACGCAGTATTTT
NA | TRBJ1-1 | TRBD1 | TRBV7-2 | CASSFDRDTMNTEAFF | TGTGCCAGCAGCTTTGACAGGGACACCATGAACACTGAAGCTTTCTTT
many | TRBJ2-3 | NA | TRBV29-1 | CSVEEGSAREYF | TGCAGCGTTGAAGAGGGTAGCGCGAGGGAGTATTTT
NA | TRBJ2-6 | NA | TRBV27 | CASSDRLAGANVLTF | TGTGCCAGCAGCGACAGGCTCGCTGGGGCCAACGTCCTGACTTTC
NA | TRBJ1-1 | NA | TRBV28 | CATLGRAEAFF | TGTGCCACCCTGGGACGGGCTGAAGCTTTCTTT
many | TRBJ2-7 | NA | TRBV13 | CASSSKYSYEQYF | TGTGCCAGCAGCTCAAAGTACTCCTACGAGCAGTACTTC
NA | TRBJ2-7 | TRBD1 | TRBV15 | CATSRVKQGNEQYF | TGTGCCACCAGCAGAGTGAAACAGGGGAACGAGCAGTACTTC
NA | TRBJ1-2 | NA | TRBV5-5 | CASSRDLGGGYTF | TGTGCCAGCAGCCGGGACTTAGGAGGGGGCTACACCTTC
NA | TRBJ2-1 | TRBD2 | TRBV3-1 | CASSQVRAGAREQFF | TGTGCCAGCAGCCAAGTAAGGGCGGGAGCTAGGGAGCAGTTCTTC
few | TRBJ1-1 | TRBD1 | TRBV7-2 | CASSAWTGGDTEAFF | TGTGCCAGCAGCGCATGGACAGGGGGGGACACTGAAGCTTTCTTT
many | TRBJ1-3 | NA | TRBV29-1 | CSVEYRAGNTIYF | TGCAGCGTCGAATACAGGGCTGGAAACACCATATATTTT
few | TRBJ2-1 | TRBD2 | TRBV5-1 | CASRRSSGPNEQFF | TGCGCCAGCAGAAGATCTAGCGGTCCTAATGAGCAGTTCTTC
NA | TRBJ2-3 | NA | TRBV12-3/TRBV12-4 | CASSSANTDTQYF | TGTGCCAGCAGTTCCGCAAACACAGATACGCAGTATTTT